These 14 T cell receptor beta chains originate from one sample sequenced in a study of OX40 agonist ivuxolimab in advanced cancers. The library was built by means of the immunoSEQ multiplex PCR assay. The table comes from immuneACCESS by way of TCRdb, which keeps in-frame sequences with V and J called. Part of the clones is missing from these tables; in studies checked, under half for an unresolved V gene and the rest for unknown reasons. This sample is represented by about 94,000 clones; around nine tenths of them were singletons. Around 0.3% of the sample is taken by the ten largest. Sequencing used CD4+ or CD8+ T cells sorted from blood, obtained in a trial of the OX40 agonist ivuxolimab. The receptors derive from an adult with an advanced solid tumor such as melanoma, head and neck, liver or kidney cancer.

This chain uses TRBV25-1 with TRBJ2-1; no reliable D call. This CDR3 comprises 13 residues. Deletions cut 6 bases from V and 9 bases from J, with 15 bases between. CDR1 MGHDK and CDR2 SYGVNS come from the germline V gene. The CDR3 DNA sequence: TGTGCCAGCAGGACCGACTCGTCGGGTGAGCAGTTCTTC. This gives the protein CASRTDSSGEQFF.

The rearrangement joins TRBV2 to TRBJ2-1; the D call may be TRBD1 or TRBD2 (5 bases each). The length of the CDR3 is 14 residues. From germline, CDR1 is SNHLY and CDR2 FYNNEI. The V end lost 7 bases, the J end lost 7 bases, and 17 bases lay between the germline ends. CDR3 in DNA: TGTGCCAGCAACTCCGGGGCAAAAAAAAATGAGCAGTTCTTC. It codes for CASNSGAKKNEQFF.

This clone was observed a single time. This chain connects TRBV27 to TRBJ1-2; D is perhaps TRBD1 (5 bases). V was clipped by 5 bases and J by 7 bases, with 14 bases between them. Germline V lookup: CDR1 MNHEY, CDR2 SMNVEV (reference sequence). This CDR3 is built from 13 residues. In nucleotides, the CDR3 is TGTGCCAGCAGTCCTGCGAGGGGCTCTGGCTACACCTTC. Amino acid sequence: CASSPARGSGYTF.

J is TRBJ1-4 and V is TRBV5-1; 9 positions agree with TRBD1. This CDR3 region has 16 residues. V lost 4 bases, J lost 3 bases, and 7 bases stayed unmatched. In germline, CDR1 is SGHRS, CDR2 YFSETQ. The CDR3 protein is CASSETGGLPNEKLFF. For the CDR3, the DNA is TGCGCCAGCAGCGAGACAGGGGGTCTCCCTAATGAAAAACTGTTTTTT.

The V gene is TRBV5-4, the J gene TRBJ2-1; maybe TRBD1 (6 bases). The CDR3 sequence is 15 residues long. V was trimmed by 1 base and J by 3 bases, leaving 11 bases between them. The germline CDR1 and CDR2 sequences are SGHNT and YYREEE (reference sequence). The CDR3 spells CASSLKQQGYNEQFF. CDR3 nucleotide sequence: TGTGCCAGCAGCTTGAAACAACAGGGCTACAATGAGCAGTTCTTC. Using reference TRBV5-4 and TRBJ2-1 for the parts outside the CDR3, the full variable domain is ETGVTQSPTHLIKTRGQQVTLRCSSQSGHNTVSWYQQALGQGPQFIFQYYREEENGRGNFPPRFSGLQFPNYSSELNVNALELDDSALYLCASSLKQQGYNEQFFGPGTRLTVL.

The chain combines TRBV4-1 with TRBJ1-1; 10 bases are shared with TRBD1. CDR3 length: 16 residues. Per the germline V gene, CDR1 is MGHRA and CDR2 is YSYEKL. Trimming cost V 2 bases and J 5 bases; bases outside gene matches: 8. CDR3 DNA sequence: TGCGCCAGCAGCCAAACCGGGACAGGGGTCAAGACTGAAGCTTTCTTT. This encodes CASSQTGTGVKTEAFF.

This rearrangement joins TRBV28 to TRBJ1-1; a possible D gene is TRBD1 (6 bases). The CDR3 spans 16 residues. V lost 3 bases and J lost 0, with 14 bases in between. Germline assignment: CDR1 MDHEN and CDR2 SYDVKM. The CDR3 DNA reads as TGTGCCAGCAGTTTGTCCGACAGGTTTATGAACACTGAAGCTTTCTTT. The encoded protein is CASSLSDRFMNTEAFF.

V gene TRBV6-1 combines with J gene TRBJ2-2, with D unresolved. V dropped 6 bases and J dropped 6 bases, with 14 bases sitting between them. The CDR3 loop spans 14 amino acids. Germline V gene data show CDR1 as MNHNS and CDR2 as SASEGT. The DNA of the CDR3 is TGTGCCAGCAGCATCACAGCCGACCCCGGGGAGCTGTTTTTT. It specifies CASSITADPGELFF.

The table lists this clone with a few counts. The chain recombines TRBV6-6 with TRBJ1-5, with a possible D match to TRBD1 (5 bases). The CDR3 contains 12 residues. Germline V CDR1 and CDR2: MNHNY, SVGAGI (reference sequence). The V end lost 7 bases, the J end lost 5 bases, and 9 bases lay between the germline ends. The CDR3 loop reads CASTSGHQPQHF. The CDR3 DNA sequence: TGTGCCAGCACCTCGGGGCATCAGCCCCAGCATTTT.

The V call is TRBV25-1, the J call TRBJ2-5; D ambiguous. The germline gives CDR1 MGHDK, CDR2 SYGVNS. The CDR3 loop spans 12 amino acids. With 2 bases removed from V and 3 bases from J, the gap between germline ends came to 4 bases. CDR3 protein: CASSEPKETQYF. The CDR3 region has the DNA TGTGCCAGCAGTGAACCGAAAGAGACCCAGTACTTC.

The chain carries TRBV7-9 and TRBJ2-7; D remains unclear. V lost 5 bases, J lost 0 bases, and 11 bases lay in between. Germline values: CDR1 SEHNR, CDR2 FQNEAQ (reference sequence). The CDR3 totals 14 residues. The DNA of the CDR3 is TGTGCCAGCAGCCCCGGGTTTGGCTCCTACGAGCAGTACTTC. It yields the protein CASSPGFGSYEQYF.

This clone was seen a handful of times. This chain connects TRBV5-6 to TRBJ2-2; 8 nucleotides line up with TRBD1. V shed 3 bases, J shed 2 bases, and the junction held 6 bases outside the gene matches. Germline V gives CDR1 SGHDT, CDR2 YYEEEE. The CDR3 extends over 16 amino acids. In DNA form, the CDR3 reads TGTGCCAGCAGCTCCCGGACAGGGCTAAACACCGGGGAGCTGTTTTTT. Residues: CASSSRTGLNTGELFF.

The rearrangement uses TRBV29-1 and TRBJ2-5; the D gene is possibly TRBD1 (5 bases). The V gene's germline CDR1 is SQVTM and CDR2 ANQGSEA. V lost 4 bases to trimming and J lost 1 base, with 7 bases between them. This CDR3 is 12 amino acids long. Written as DNA, the CDR3 is TGCAGCGTTGGGCAGGGCCAAGAGACCCAGTACTTC. Translating it yields CSVGQGQETQYF.

J is TRBJ1-2 and V is TRBV6-1, with 10 bases fitting TRBD1. The CDR3 has 16 residues. Losses at the gene ends were 2 bases for V and 7 bases for J; bases not matched to a gene: 10. CDR1 and CDR2 (germline): MNHNS, SASEGT. The CDR3 reads CASSEQGGTGVGGYTF. CDR3 coding DNA: TGTGCCAGCAGTGAACAGGGGGGGACAGGGGTTGGTGGCTACACCTTC.